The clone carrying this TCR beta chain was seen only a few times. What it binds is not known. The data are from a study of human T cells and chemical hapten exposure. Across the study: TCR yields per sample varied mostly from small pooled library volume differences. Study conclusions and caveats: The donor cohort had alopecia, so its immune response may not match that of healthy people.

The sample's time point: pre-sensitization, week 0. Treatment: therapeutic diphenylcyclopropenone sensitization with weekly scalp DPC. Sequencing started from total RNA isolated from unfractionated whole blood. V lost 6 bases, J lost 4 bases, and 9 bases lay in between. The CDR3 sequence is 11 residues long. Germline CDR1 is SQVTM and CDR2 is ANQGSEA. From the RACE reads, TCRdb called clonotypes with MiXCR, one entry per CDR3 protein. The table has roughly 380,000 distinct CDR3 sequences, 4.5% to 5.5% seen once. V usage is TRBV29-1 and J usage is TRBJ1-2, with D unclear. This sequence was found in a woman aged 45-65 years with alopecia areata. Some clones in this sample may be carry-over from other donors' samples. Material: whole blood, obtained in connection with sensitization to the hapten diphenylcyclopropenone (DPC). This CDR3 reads CSVGEVYGYTF. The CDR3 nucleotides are TGCAGCGTCGGGGAGGTCTATGGCTACACCTTC.